This T cell receptor (beta chain) appears in the sequencing data of a study of regulatory T cells in long-lasting Graves disease. Study-level points and caveats: Persistent disease favored TRBV28, TRBJ1-2 and TRBJ2-5. Sharing of public clonotypes was greater in persistent patients (over 2,500) than in new patients (roughly 1,000).

Time point indicated: newly diagnosed GD, antithyroid drugs for less than 3 months. There was RNA extracted from PBMCs, and the TCR library was made from it. V lost 3 bases and J 7 bases, leaving 15 bases between the germline ends. CDR1 LNHDA and CDR2 SQIVND come from the germline V gene (reference sequence). CDR3 length: 15 residues. iRepertoire HTBI primers and Arm-PCR of CDR3 regions built TCR beta libraries. A single record per CDR3 protein comes from TCRdb applying MiXCR to the multiplex PCR reads. The sample comprises 540,000 or so distinct CDR3 sequences, roughly 13% of which are singletons, and about 9.1% rests with the top ten. This clonotype was counted a few times. The antigen is unknown. The same data also went into a second study, on T cells in Graves' hyperthyroidism and ophthalmopathy. That paper notes: The study used the HTBI primer set for a first-round RT-PCR of the TCR CDR3. Within blood appeared most thyroid clonotypes that had expanded above 0.001.

This clonotype was obtained from a man aged 25 to 40 with Graves disease. The rearrangement uses TRBV19 and TRBJ1-4; tentative D call: TRBD1 (5 bases). The starting material was peripheral blood mononuclear cells (PBMCs), obtained at new diagnosis, from a patient treated with antithyroid drugs. CDR3 protein: CASSIGGPRSEKLFF. The CDR3 bases are TGTGCCAGTAGTATCGGGGGACCCAGGAGTGAAAAACTGTTTTTT.